This TCR beta chain is drawn from a study of PD-L1 blockade in urothelial cancer. Study context: Patients previously received 0 to 3 chemotherapy regimens. Blood gave a median approximately 150,000 T cells. Study-level points and caveats: In blood sampled pretreatment, TCR clonality below the median predicted better survival.

CDR1 is SSHAT, CDR2 FNYEAQ, per germline (reference sequence). This CDR3 has 15 amino acids. Points on this clone: What it binds is unknown. The junction departs from the called germline gene at one end, perhaps through a read error.

The data were produced by immunoSEQ multiplex PCR, yet TCRdb's version contains in-frame clones alone and is incomplete. The top ten hold 24% of the sample, which has approximately 40,000 clones, roughly 90% seen once. The time point denotes: peripheral blood 6 weeks after treatment start. The TCR was taken from a man aged 60 to 75 with urothelial cancer. Sequenced here: PBMCs, sampled around atezolizumab (anti-PD-L1) treatment. This chain joins TRBV7-7 and TRBJ2-5, with 7 bases identical to TRBD2. The CDR3, as DNA: TGTGCTAGCAGCTTAGCCCTAGCGGAACAAGAGACCCAGTACTTC. Protein product: CASSLALAEQETQYF.